This T cell receptor (beta chain) was retrieved from a study of OX40 agonist ivuxolimab in advanced cancers. Some background on the complete study: Ivuxolimab was a fully human IgG2 agonistic monoclonal antibody targeting the costimulatory receptor OX40 (CD134). Intravenous ivuxolimab was administered to patients every 2 weeks at six dose levels: 0.01, 0.1, 0.3, 1.5, 3 and 10 mg/kg. Among the approximately 50 dose-escalation patients, roughly 20 had hepatocellular carcinoma, approximately 15 melanoma, 9 renal cell carcinoma and 9 head and neck cancer. The dose-escalation cohort was approximately 83% male with a mean age of roughly 60 years, ranging from roughly 20 to 80. Patients were allowed to have had prior anti-PD-1, anti-PD-L1 or anti-CTLA-4 therapy, and approximately 40% of the dose-escalation patients had previously received checkpoint inhibitors. Partial responses were achieved by three dose-escalation patients, of whom one had hepatocellular carcinoma and two had cutaneous melanoma. The point of sequencing TCRbeta in the periphery was to test whether ivuxolimab changed TCR sequence diversity and drove clonal T-cell expansion. The paper covers the monotherapy dose-escalation part of the phase I ivuxolimab trial, which included N of about 50 patients.

The CDR3 has 11 amino acids, counting the end cysteine and phenylalanine. Only the CDR3 part of the read is kept: 33 bases, read in frame from the first base. CDR1 and CDR2, looked up from the germline V gene, are SGHVS and FQNEAQ. The germline ends are 9 bases apart after V is trimmed by 5 bases and J by 7 bases. The trial excluded patients who had a history of autoimmune disease or who were on systemic immunosuppression. In every dose cohort, peripheral blood was drawn for TCR sequencing at baseline, cycle 4 day 1, and cycle 7 day 1. The samples were taken from a phase I, first-in-human, multicenter, open-label dose-escalation trial of ivuxolimab. Adults with locally advanced or metastatic melanoma, renal cell, hepatocellular, or head and neck squamous cell carcinoma were enrolled in the trial. Before TCR sequencing, CD4+ and CD8+ T cells were separately sorted from peripheral blood. The full study reports these points: At doses of 0.1 to 3.0 mg/kg, clonal expansion of both CD4+ and CD8+ T cells in blood was seen between baseline and week 6. Low levels of normalized T-cell clonal expansion were also seen in some patients who did not respond. After ivuxolimab, CD8+ T cells had more expanded clones than CD4+ T cells on average. The antigen specificity of the peripheral T cells that underwent clonal expansion was not determined. In the 0.1-3.0 mg/kg groups, partial responders had among the lowest normalized peripheral clonal expansion, particularly in CD8+ T cells.

For sequencing of the TCRbeta CDR3 region, genomic DNA was extracted from the sorted cells. The immunoSEQ Assay was used to sequence the TCRbeta CDR3 regions. TCRdb's version of the immuneACCESS table is confined to in-frame rearrangements and falls short of the full clone set. An unresolved V gene accounts for under half of the shortfall where checked; the remainder is of unknown origin. This sample holds tens of thousands of clones; 85% to 90% were observed only once. The top ten clonotypes cover approximately 5% of the sample. Worth noting for this clone: Its target antigen remains unknown. The sample holds no much larger clone one base away, and base qualities are not on file.

This chain is built from TRBV7-8 and TRBJ2-7, and the D gene may be TRBD2, 5 bases matching. This sequence was found in an adult with an advanced solid tumor such as melanoma, head and neck, liver or kidney cancer. The sample consisted of CD4+ or CD8+ T cells sorted from blood, taken in a trial of the OX40 agonist ivuxolimab. Here the CDR3 is given as CASSRELEQYF. The DNA sequence follows: TGTGCCAGCAGCCGGGAACTTGAGCAGTACTTC.